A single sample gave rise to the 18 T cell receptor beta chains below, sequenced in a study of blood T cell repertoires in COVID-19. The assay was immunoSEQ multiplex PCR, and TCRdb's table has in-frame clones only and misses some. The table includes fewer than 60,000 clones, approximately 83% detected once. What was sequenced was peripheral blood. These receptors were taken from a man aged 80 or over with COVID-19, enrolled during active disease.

CDR3 loop: CASSLRTGQPQHF. The CDR3 DNA follows: TGTGCCAGCAGCTTACGGACAGGCCAGCCCCAGCATTTT. This chain uses TRBV7-2 with TRBJ1-5, with 7 bases identical to TRBD1. The V gene end was trimmed by 2 bases and the J gene end by 7 bases; junction bases not matched to a gene: 2. Looked up from germline, CDR1 is SGHTA and CDR2 is FQGNSA. This CDR3 has 13 amino acids.

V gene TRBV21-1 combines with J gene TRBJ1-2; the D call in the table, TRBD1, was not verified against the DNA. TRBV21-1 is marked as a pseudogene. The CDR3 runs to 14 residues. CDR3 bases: TGTGCCAGGAAGACAGGGGACAAAAACTATGGCTACACCTTC. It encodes CARKTGDKNYGYTF.

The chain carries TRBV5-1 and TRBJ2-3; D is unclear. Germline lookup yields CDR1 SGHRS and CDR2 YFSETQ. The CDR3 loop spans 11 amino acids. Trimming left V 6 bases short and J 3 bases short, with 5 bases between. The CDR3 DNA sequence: TGCGCCAGCACCCAGACAGATACGCAGTATTTT. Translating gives CASTQTDTQYF. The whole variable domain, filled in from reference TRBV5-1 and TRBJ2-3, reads KAGVTQTPRYLIKTRGQQVTLSCSPISGHRSVSWYQQTPGQGLQFLFEYFSETQRNKGNFPGRFSGRQFSNSRSEMNVSTLELGDSALYLCASTQTDTQYFGPGTRLTVL.

The CDR3 loop reads CASSYWRGKYEQYF. For the CDR3, the DNA is TGTGCCAGCAGCTATTGGAGGGGCAAGTACGAGCAGTACTTC. The genes are TRBV7-2 and TRBJ2-7; D might be TRBD2 (6 bases). Trimming shortened V by 4 bases and J by 4 bases, and 14 bases separated the two germline ends. The CDR3 is made up of 14 amino acids. Per the germline V gene, CDR1 is SGHTA and CDR2 is FQGNSA.

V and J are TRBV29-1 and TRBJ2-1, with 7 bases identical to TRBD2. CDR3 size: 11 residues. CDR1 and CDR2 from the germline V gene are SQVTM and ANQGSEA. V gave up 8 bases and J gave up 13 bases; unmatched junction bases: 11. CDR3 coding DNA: TGCAGCTCGGCGGCGGGAGCCCAACAGTTCTTC. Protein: CSSAAGAQQFF.

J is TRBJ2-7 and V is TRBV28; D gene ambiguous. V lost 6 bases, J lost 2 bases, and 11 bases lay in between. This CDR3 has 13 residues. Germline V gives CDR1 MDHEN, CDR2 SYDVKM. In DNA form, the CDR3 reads TGTGCCAGCAGGACAAGCCTTACCTACGAGCAGTACTTC. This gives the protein CASRTSLTYEQYF.

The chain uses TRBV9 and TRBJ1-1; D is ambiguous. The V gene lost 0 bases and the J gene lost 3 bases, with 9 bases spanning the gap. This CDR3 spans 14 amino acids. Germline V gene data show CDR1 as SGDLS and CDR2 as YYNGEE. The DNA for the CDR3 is TGTGCCAGCAGCGTAGTTGGGGAGGACACTGAAGCTTTCTTT. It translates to CASSVVGEDTEAFF.

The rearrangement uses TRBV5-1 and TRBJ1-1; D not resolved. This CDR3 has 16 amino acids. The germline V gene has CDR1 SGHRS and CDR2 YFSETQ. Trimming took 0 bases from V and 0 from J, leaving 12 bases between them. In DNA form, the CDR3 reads TGCGCCAGCAGCTTGGGTGCAGTACAACTGAACACTGAAGCTTTCTTT. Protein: CASSLGAVQLNTEAFF. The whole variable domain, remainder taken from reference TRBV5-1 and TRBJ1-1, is KAGVTQTPRYLIKTRGQQVTLSCSPISGHRSVSWYQQTPGQGLQFLFEYFSETQRNKGNFPGRFSGRQFSNSRSEMNVSTLELGDSALYLCASSLGAVQLNTEAFFGQGTRLTVV.

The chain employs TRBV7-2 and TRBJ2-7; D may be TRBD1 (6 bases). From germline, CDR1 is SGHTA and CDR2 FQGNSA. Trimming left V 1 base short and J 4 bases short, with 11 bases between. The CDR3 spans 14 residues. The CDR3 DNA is TGTGCCAGCAGCTTAGGAGGCAGGGGATACGAGCAGTACGTC. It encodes CASSLGGRGYEQYV.

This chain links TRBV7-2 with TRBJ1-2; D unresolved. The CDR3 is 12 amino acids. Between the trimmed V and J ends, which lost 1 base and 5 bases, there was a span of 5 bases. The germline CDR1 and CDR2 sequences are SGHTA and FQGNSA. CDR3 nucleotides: TGTGCCAGCAGCTTAGAATTATATGGCTACACCTTC. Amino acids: CASSLELYGYTF. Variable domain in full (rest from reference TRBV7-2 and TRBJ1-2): GAGVSQSPSNKVTEKGKDVELRCDPISGHTALYWYRQSLGQGLEFLIYFQGNSAPDKSGLPSDRFSAERTGGSVSTLTIQRTQQEDSAVYLCASSLELYGYTFGSGTRLTVV.

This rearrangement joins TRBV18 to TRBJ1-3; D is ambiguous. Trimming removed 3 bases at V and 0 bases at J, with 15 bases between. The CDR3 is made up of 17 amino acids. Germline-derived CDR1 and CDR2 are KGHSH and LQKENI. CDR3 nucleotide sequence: TGTGCCAGCTCACCCCCCTTCGCGGGTAGCTCTGGAAACACCATATATTTT. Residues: CASSPPFAGSSGNTIYF.

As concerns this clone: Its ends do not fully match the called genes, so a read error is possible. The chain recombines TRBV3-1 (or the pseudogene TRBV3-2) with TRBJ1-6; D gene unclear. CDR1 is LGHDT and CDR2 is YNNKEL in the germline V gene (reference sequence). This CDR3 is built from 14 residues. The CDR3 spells CASSLGEGNSLLHF. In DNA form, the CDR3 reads TGTGCCAGCAGCCTCGGGGAGGGAAATTCACTCCTCCACTTT.

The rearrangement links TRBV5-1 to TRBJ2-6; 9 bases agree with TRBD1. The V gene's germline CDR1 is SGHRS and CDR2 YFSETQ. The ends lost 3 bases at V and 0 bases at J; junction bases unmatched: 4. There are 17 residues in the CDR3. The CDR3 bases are TGCGCCAGCAGCTCCGGGACAGGGAGCTCTGGGGCCAACGTCCTGACTTTC. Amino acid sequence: CASSSGTGSSGANVLTF.

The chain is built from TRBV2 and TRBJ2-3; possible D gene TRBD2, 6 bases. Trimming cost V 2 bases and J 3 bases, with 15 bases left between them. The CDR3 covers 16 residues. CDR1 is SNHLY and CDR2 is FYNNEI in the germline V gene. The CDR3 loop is CASSEMTSRRTDTQYF. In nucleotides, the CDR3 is TGTGCCAGCAGTGAAATGACTAGTAGAAGGACAGATACGCAGTATTTT.

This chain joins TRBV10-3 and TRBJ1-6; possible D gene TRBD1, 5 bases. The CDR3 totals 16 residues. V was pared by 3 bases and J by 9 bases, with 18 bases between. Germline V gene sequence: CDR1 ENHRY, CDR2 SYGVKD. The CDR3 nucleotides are TGTGCCATCAGTGATGTCCGACAGTACCTAGGTTCACCCCTCCACTTT. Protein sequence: CAISDVRQYLGSPLHF.

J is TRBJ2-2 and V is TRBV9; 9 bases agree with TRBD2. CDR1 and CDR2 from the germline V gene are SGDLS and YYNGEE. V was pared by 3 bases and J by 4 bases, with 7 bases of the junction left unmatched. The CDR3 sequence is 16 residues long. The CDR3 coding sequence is TGTGCCAGCAGCGCGACGGGACTAGCCTTCACCGGGGAGCTGTTTTTT. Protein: CASSATGLAFTGELFF.

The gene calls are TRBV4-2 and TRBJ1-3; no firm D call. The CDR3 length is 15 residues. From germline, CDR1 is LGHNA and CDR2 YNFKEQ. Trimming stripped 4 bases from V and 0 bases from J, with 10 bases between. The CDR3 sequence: CASSLTQVSGNTIYF. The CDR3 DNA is TGTGCCAGCAGCCTAACTCAAGTCTCTGGAAACACCATATATTTT.

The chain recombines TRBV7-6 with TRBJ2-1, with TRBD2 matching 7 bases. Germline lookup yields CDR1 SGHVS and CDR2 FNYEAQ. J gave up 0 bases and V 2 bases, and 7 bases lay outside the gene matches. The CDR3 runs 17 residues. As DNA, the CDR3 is TGTGCCAGCAGCTTACTCCCCGGCGGGAGCTCCTACAATGAGCAGTTCTTC. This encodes CASSLLPGGSSYNEQFF.